These T cell receptor beta chains were read from a single sample in a study of T cell responses to AZD1222 COVID-19 vaccine. TCRdb's table, derived via immunoSEQ multiplex PCR, lists solely in-frame clones and lacks some. Of roughly 100,000 clones detected, 85% to 90% appear once; the ten largest clones hold roughly 9.2%. Sequenced here: peripheral blood, sampled on day 0 of AZD1222 vaccination. These receptors were collected from an adult in good health. The CDR3 runs from the conserved cysteine through the conserved F or W. A D gene is named only where the DNA matches it firmly. Expanded clones get a size class; other rows say once, few or many, or leave the size out.

D gene | J gene | clone size | V gene | CDR3 protein | CDR3 DNA
NA | TRBJ1-4 | NA | TRBV30 | CAWSSSPEKLFF | TGTGCCTGGAGTTCCAGCCCTGAAAAACTGTTTTTT
NA | TRBJ2-5 | NA | TRBV6-5 | CASTPKVDETQYF | TGTGCCAGCACCCCGAAGGTCGACGAGACCCAGTACTTC
NA | TRBJ2-3 | NA | TRBV21-1 | CASSRRRGSTNTQYF | TGTGCCAGCAGCCGGAGGAGGGGCTCCACTAATACGCAGTATTTT
NA | TRBJ2-5 | NA | TRBV18 | CASSPDVGGQETQYF | TGTGCCAGCTCACCAGATGTGGGGGGCCAAGAGACCCAGTACTTC
NA | TRBJ2-2 | NA | TRBV10-1 | CASSGQTNTGELFF | TGCGCCAGCAGTGGACAGACGAACACCGGGGAGCTGTTTTTT
TRBD1 | TRBJ2-5 | NA | TRBV11-3 | CASSLGQQETQYF | TGTGCCAGCAGCTTGGGACAGCAAGAGACCCAGTACTTC
NA | TRBJ1-1 | NA | TRBV19 | CASSHRGTEAFF | TGTGCCAGTAGTCACCGGGGCACTGAAGCTTTCTTT
NA | TRBJ1-3 | NA | TRBV6-5 | CASSYKGGNTIYF | TGTGCCAGCAGTTATAAGGGTGGAAACACCATATATTTT
TRBD1 | TRBJ1-2 | NA | TRBV2 | CASRLQGGGYTF | TGTGCCAGCAGGCTACAGGGGGGCGGCTACACCTTC
NA | TRBJ2-2 | NA | TRBV9 | CASSPGGTGELFF | TGTGCCAGCAGTCCAGGAGGAACCGGGGAGCTGTTTTTT
NA | TRBJ2-7 | NA | TRBV2 | CATRGTESGRYEQYF | TGTGCCACGAGAGGGACGGAGTCGGGACGATACGAGCAGTACTTC
NA | TRBJ2-3 | NA | TRBV12-3/TRBV12-4 | CASRQGGADTQYF | TGTGCCAGCAGGCAGGGAGGAGCAGATACGCAGTATTTT
NA | TRBJ2-2 | NA | TRBV7-9 | CASSLGLITGELFF | TGTGCCAGCAGCTTAGGCCTGATCACCGGGGAGCTGTTTTTT
TRBD2 | TRBJ2-3 | NA | TRBV28 | CASSLLGTSGYTDTQYF | TGTGCCAGCAGTTTATTGGGGACTAGCGGTTACACAGATACGCAGTATTTT
NA | TRBJ1-2 | NA | TRBV30 | CAWNRRDSDGYTF | TGTGCCTGGAACCGCAGGGATTCCGATGGCTACACCTTC
NA | TRBJ1-5 | NA | TRBV28 | CASSPDRNSNQPQHF | TGTGCCAGCAGTCCCGACAGGAATAGCAATCAGCCCCAGCATTTT
NA | TRBJ1-5 | NA | TRBV2 | CASSSTISNQPQHF | TGTGCCAGCAGTTCAACGATCAGCAATCAGCCCCAGCATTTT
NA | TRBJ2-7 | NA | TRBV27 | CASSSDYRSSYEQYF | TGTGCCAGCAGTTCGGACTATCGGAGCTCGTACGAGCAGTACTTC
TRBD1 | TRBJ1-4 | NA | TRBV28 | CASSGTGDFNEKLFF | TGTGCCAGCAGCGGGACAGGGGACTTTAATGAAAAACTGTTTTTT
NA | TRBJ2-7 | NA | TRBV12-3/TRBV12-4 | CASSRQSSYEQYF | TGTGCCAGCAGCCGACAATCTTCCTACGAGCAGTACTTC
TRBD2 | TRBJ2-1 | NA | TRBV10-2 | CASSEELAGNEQFF | TGCGCCAGCAGTGAAGAACTAGCGGGAAATGAGCAGTTCTTC
TRBD1 | TRBJ2-5 | NA | TRBV7-3 | CASSLKGAGGETQYF | TGTGCCAGCAGCTTAAAGGGGGCAGGGGGTGAGACCCAGTACTTC
NA | TRBJ1-4 | NA | TRBV19 | CASSIGGGEKLFF | TGTGCCAGTAGTATTGGGGGTGGCGAAAAACTGTTTTTT
NA | TRBJ1-2 | NA | TRBV19 | CASSTGGTTRGYTF | TGTGCCAGTAGTACTGGCGGGACTACGAGGGGCTACACCTTC
TRBD1 | TRBJ2-1 | NA | TRBV5-4 | CASSGGTGREQFF | TGTGCCAGCAGCGGGGGGACAGGGCGTGAGCAGTTCTTC
TRBD2 | TRBJ2-1 | NA | TRBV7-9 | CASSGIAGVEQFF | TGTGCCAGCAGCGGGATAGCGGGAGTTGAGCAGTTCTTC
NA | TRBJ2-7 | once | TRBV19 | CASTPGSGSSYEQYF | TGTGCCAGTACCCCGGGTAGCGGAAGCTCCTACGAGCAGTACTTC
NA | TRBJ2-7 | NA | TRBV5-1 | CASSFKNSYEQYF | TGCGCCAGCAGCTTTAAGAACTCCTACGAGCAGTACTTC
NA | TRBJ2-7 | NA | TRBV30 | CAWRHPGTRAGEQYF | TGTGCCTGGAGACACCCCGGGACAAGGGCCGGGGAGCAGTACTTC
TRBD1 | TRBJ1-2 | few | TRBV7-9 | CASSFRTGESGYTF | TGTGCCAGCAGCTTCCGGACAGGGGAAAGTGGCTACACCTTC
TRBD1 | TRBJ1-1 | NA | TRBV28 | CASSLWTGGTEAFF | TGTGCCAGCAGTTTATGGACAGGGGGCACTGAAGCTTTCTTT
NA | TRBJ2-7 | NA | TRBV5-6 | CASSSGGELGEQYF | TGTGCCAGCAGCTCCGGGGGAGAACTCGGGGAGCAGTACTTC
NA | TRBJ2-3 | NA | TRBV19 | CASSQGGSRTDTQYF | TGTGCCAGTAGCCAAGGGGGAAGCCGCACAGATACGCAGTATTTT
NA | TRBJ1-2 | NA | TRBV6-4 | CASSGPGSYGYTF | TGTGCCAGCAGTGGACCAGGGTCGTATGGCTACACCTTC
NA | TRBJ2-7 | NA | TRBV27 | CASRLTGFSYEQYF | TGTGCCAGCAGATTAACAGGTTTCTCCTACGAGCAGTACTTC
TRBD2 | TRBJ2-3 | NA | TRBV4-1 | CASSQDWVAGASSTDTQYF | TGCGCCAGCAGCCAAGATTGGGTAGCGGGAGCGTCTAGCACAGATACGCAGTATTTT
NA | TRBJ2-7 | NA | TRBV5-5 | CASSSPFRVHEQYF | TGTGCCAGCAGCTCCCCCTTCAGGGTGCACGAGCAGTACTTC
NA | TRBJ2-3 | NA | TRBV11-2 | CASSLSITDTQYF | TGTGCCAGCAGCTTGTCTATCACAGATACGCAGTATTTT
NA | TRBJ1-1 | NA | TRBV15 | CATSRVRGYTEAFF | TGTGCCACCAGCAGAGTCAGAGGGTACACTGAAGCTTTCTTT
NA | TRBJ1-3 | NA | TRBV5-1 | CASSPSGVTSGNTIYF | TGCGCCAGCAGCCCCAGTGGGGTAACCTCTGGAAACACCATATATTTT
TRBD1 | TRBJ2-3 | NA | TRBV6-5 | CASNAGGIGSDTQYF | TGTGCCAGCAACGCAGGGGGTATTGGCTCAGATACGCAGTATTTT
TRBD2 | TRBJ2-5 | NA | TRBV7-2 | CASSLVSSGRETQYF | TGTGCCAGCAGCTTAGTGAGTAGCGGGAGAGAGACCCAGTACTTC
TRBD1 | TRBJ2-1 | NA | TRBV11-1 | CASSTGTGPYNEQFF | TGTGCCAGCAGCACCGGGACAGGGCCCTACAATGAGCAGTTCTTC
TRBD1 | TRBJ1-2 | NA | TRBV19 | CASTQGAFGYTF | TGTGCCAGTACGCAGGGGGCATTTGGCTACACCTTC
NA | TRBJ2-7 | NA | TRBV30 | CAWSPRDFSSYEQYF | TGTGCCTGGAGTCCTCGGGACTTTAGCTCCTACGAGCAGTACTTC
NA | TRBJ2-5 | NA | TRBV5-1 | CASSPRQYQETQYF | TGCGCCAGCAGCCCCCGGCAGTACCAAGAGACCCAGTACTTC
NA | TRBJ1-1 | NA | TRBV7-9 | CASSLRGGGTEAFF | TGTGCCAGCAGCTTACGAGGGGGTGGCACTGAAGCTTTCTTT
TRBD2 | TRBJ2-3 | NA | TRBV5-1 | CASSFETSGGSTDTQYF | TGCGCCAGCAGCTTTGAGACTAGCGGAGGGAGCACAGATACGCAGTATTTT
TRBD1 | TRBJ2-5 | NA | TRBV19 | CASSPGQGETQYF | TGTGCCAGTAGTCCAGGACAGGGAGAGACCCAGTACTTC
NA | TRBJ2-7 | NA | TRBV28 | CASSPLRPGTPTYEQYF | TGTGCCAGCAGCCCCCTCAGGCCCGGGACGCCCACCTACGAGCAGTACTTC
TRBD2 | TRBJ2-2 | NA | TRBV5-1 | CASSLSSGSRTGELFF | TGCGCCAGCAGCCTCAGCAGCGGGAGTAGGACCGGGGAGCTGTTTTTT
NA | TRBJ2-5 | NA | TRBV19 | CASSSTQGKGQETQYF | TGTGCCAGTAGCTCCACACAGGGAAAGGGACAAGAGACCCAGTACTTC
TRBD1 | TRBJ2-7 | NA | TRBV10-1 | CASRGTGGYEQYF | TGCGCCAGCCGCGGGACAGGGGGCTACGAGCAGTACTTC
NA | TRBJ2-7 | NA | TRBV9 | CASSGVGAGYEQYF | TGTGCCAGCAGCGGTGTCGGGGCGGGCTACGAGCAGTACTTC
NA | TRBJ1-5 | NA | TRBV6-1 | CASSEDPQQPQHF | TGTGCCAGCAGTGAAGATCCCCAGCAGCCCCAGCATTTT
NA | TRBJ2-7 | once | TRBV6-1 | CASSEAGDEQYF | TGTGCCAGCAGTGAAGCGGGAGACGAGCAGTACTTC
NA | TRBJ2-5 | NA | TRBV5-4 | CASSRPDPEETQYF | TGTGCCAGCAGCCGGCCGGACCCGGAAGAGACCCAGTACTTC
TRBD2 | TRBJ2-3 | NA | TRBV27 | CASSRLAGGPDTQYF | TGTGCCAGCAGCCGTCTAGCGGGAGGGCCAGATACGCAGTATTTT
NA | TRBJ2-1 | NA | TRBV3-1/TRBV3-2 | CASSQGRLSNNEQFF | TGTGCCAGCAGCCAAGGTCGGCTATCTAACAATGAGCAGTTCTTC
NA | TRBJ1-2 | few | TRBV15 | CATSRDPGADYGYTF | TGTGCCACCAGCAGAGATCCGGGGGCAGACTATGGCTACACCTTC